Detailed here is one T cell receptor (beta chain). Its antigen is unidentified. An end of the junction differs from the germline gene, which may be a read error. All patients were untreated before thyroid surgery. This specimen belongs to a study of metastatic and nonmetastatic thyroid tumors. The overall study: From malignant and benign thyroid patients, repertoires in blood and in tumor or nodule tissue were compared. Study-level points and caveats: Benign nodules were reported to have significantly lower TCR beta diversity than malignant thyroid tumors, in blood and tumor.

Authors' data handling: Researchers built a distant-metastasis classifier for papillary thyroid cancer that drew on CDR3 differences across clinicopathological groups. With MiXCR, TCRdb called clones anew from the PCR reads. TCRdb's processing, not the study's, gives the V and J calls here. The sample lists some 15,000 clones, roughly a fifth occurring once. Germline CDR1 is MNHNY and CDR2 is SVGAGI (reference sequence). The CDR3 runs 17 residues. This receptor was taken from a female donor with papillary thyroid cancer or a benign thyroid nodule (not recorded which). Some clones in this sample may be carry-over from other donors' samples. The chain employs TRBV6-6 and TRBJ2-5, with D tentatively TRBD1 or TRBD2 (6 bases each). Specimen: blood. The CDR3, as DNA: TGTGCCATCAGTTACTCGACGTTTGGGGGGCTGAGTGAGACCCAGTACTTC. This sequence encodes CAISYSTFGGLSETQYF.